This T cell receptor beta chain was sequenced in a study of blood T cells in healthy people across ages. Study-wide results and limits: Relative to aged donors, long-lived donors carried more naive CD4+ cells and displayed higher diversity.

PCR was performed a second time for about 7 to 12 cycles using a sample-barcoded 5' primer and a J-beta primer mix. TCRdb processed the 5' RACE reads anew with MiXCR; each CDR3 protein has one entry. Of 650,000 to 800,000 distinct CDR3 sequences listed, under 45% were seen once; the top ten hold about 21%. With 8 bases clipped from V and 6 bases from J, the junction kept 9 bases outside the gene matches. The germline CDR1 and CDR2 sequences are SQVTM and ANQGSEA. The CDR3 spans 13 residues. This clonotype was recorded many times. The antigen is undetermined. Researchers collected approximately 9.9 milliliters of peripheral blood from every single donor.

Sequencing used blood. The chain is built from TRBV29-1 and TRBJ2-1, with 8 bases lining up with TRBD2. The sequence was obtained from a man between 60 and 75 years old in good health. The CDR3, as DNA: TGCAGCTTCCAAAGGACTAGCTTCAATGAGCAGTTCTTC. Protein product: CSFQRTSFNEQFF.